The sequence of this TCR beta chain was determined in a study of blood T cell repertoires in COVID-19. Across the study: COVID-19 samples, acute and convalescent, were from the United States, Italy and Spain. T cells, B-cell-depleted T cells, or PBMCs provided the cDNA or gDNA that served as material.

In the authors' workflow: Estimates of nucleated cell counts were drawn from the amplification of reference gene primers. Libraries were prepared by immunoSEQ multiplex PCR; TCRdb keeps only in-frame clonotypes and omits some of them. D and trimming were read from the DNA, whereas the V and J calls and clone size are those reported in that table. The sample has about 220,000 clones; approximately 86% are singletons. V was trimmed by 5 bases and J by 3 bases, leaving 14 bases between them. Looked up from germline, CDR1 is SGHTA and CDR2 is FQGNSA. This CDR3 spans 15 amino acids. The sample comprised peripheral blood. The TCR comes from a woman of 80 years or more with acute or convalescent COVID-19. This rearrangement joins TRBV7-2 to TRBJ1-5; no reliable D call. This chain's CDR3 is CASSPDAGFNQPQHF. As DNA, the CDR3 is TGTGCCAGCAGCCCGGACGCGGGGTTCAATCAGCCCCAGCATTTT.